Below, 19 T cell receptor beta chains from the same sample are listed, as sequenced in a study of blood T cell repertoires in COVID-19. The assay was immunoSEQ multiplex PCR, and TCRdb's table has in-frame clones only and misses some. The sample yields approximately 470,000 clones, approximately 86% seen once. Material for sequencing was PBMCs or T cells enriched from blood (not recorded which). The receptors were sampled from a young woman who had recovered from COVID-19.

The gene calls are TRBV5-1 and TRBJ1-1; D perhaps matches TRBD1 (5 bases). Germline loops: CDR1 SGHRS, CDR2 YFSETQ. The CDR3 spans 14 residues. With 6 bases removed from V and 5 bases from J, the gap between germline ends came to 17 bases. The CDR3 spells CASIGDRGQTEAFF. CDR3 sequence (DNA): TGCGCCAGCATAGGGGATAGGGGTCAAACTGAAGCTTTCTTT.

As DNA, the CDR3 is TGTGCCTGGACTGGGACAGGGGGCTACGAGCAGTACTTC. Encoded protein: CAWTGTGGYEQYF. The rearrangement uses TRBV30 and TRBJ2-7; 11 bases are shared with TRBD1. Losses at the gene ends were 4 bases for V and 3 bases for J; bases not matched to a gene: 2. This CDR3 has 13 residues. In germline, CDR1 is GTSNPN, CDR2 SVGIG (reference sequence).

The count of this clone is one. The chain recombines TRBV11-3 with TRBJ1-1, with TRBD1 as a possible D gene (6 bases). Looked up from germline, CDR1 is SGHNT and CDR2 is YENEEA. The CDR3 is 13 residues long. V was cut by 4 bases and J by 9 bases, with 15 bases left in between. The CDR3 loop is CASSSSPTGKAFF. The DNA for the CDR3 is TGTGCCAGCAGCTCGAGCCCAACAGGGAAAGCTTTCTTT.

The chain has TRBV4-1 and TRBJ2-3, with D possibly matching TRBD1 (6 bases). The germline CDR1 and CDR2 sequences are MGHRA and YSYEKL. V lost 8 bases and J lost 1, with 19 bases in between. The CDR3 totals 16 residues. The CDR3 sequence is CASHSTGHQGTDTQYF. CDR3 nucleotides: TGCGCCAGCCATAGTACAGGGCATCAAGGCACAGATACGCAGTATTTT.

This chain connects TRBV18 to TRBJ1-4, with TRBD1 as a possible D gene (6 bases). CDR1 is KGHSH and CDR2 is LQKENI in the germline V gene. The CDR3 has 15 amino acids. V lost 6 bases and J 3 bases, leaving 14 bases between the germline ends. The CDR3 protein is CASSEGGSANEKLFF. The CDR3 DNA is TGTGCCAGCTCGGAAGGGGGTTCGGCTAATGAAAAACTGTTTTTT.

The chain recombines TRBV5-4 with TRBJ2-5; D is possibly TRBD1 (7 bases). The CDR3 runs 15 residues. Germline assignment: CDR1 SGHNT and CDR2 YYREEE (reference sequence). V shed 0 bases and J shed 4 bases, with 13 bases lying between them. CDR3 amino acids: CASSLAQGGGETQYF. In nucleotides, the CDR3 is TGTGCCAGCAGCTTGGCCCAGGGGGGTGGAGAGACCCAGTACTTC.

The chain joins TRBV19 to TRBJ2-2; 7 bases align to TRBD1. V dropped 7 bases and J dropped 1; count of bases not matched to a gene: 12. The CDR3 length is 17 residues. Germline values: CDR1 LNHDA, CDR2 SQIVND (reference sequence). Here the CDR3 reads CASISTRGTVNTGELFF. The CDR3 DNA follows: TGTGCCAGTATTAGTACGAGAGGGACAGTGAACACCGGGGAGCTGTTTTTT. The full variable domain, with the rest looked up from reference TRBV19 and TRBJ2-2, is DGGITQSPKYLFRKEGQNVTLSCEQNLNHDAMYWYRQDPGQGLRLIYYSQIVNDFQKGDIAEGYSVSREKKESFPLTVTSAQKNPTAFYLCASISTRGTVNTGELFFGEGSRLTVL.

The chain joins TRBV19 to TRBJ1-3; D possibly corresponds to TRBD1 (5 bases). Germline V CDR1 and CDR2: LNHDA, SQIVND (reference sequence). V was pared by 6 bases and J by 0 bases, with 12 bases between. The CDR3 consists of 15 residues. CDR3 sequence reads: CASRPDRISGNTIYF. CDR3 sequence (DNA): TGTGCCAGTAGGCCTGACAGAATCTCTGGAAACACCATATATTTT. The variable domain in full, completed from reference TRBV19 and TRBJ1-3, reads DGGITQSPKYLFRKEGQNVTLSCEQNLNHDAMYWYRQDPGQGLRLIYYSQIVNDFQKGDIAEGYSVSREKKESFPLTVTSAQKNPTAFYLCASRPDRISGNTIYFGEGSWLTVV.

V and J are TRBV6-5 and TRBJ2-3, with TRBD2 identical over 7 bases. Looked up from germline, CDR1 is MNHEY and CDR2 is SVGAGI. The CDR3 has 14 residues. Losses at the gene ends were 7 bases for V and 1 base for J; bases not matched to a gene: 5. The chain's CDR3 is CASNTAGGTDTQYF. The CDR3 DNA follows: TGTGCCAGCAATACTGCGGGGGGCACAGATACGCAGTATTTT.

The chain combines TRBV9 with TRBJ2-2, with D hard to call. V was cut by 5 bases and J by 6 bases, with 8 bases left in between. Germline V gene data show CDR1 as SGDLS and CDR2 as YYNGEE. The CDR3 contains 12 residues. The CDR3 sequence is CASSQVAGELFF. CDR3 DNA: TGTGCCAGCAGTCAGGTGGCCGGGGAGCTGTTTTTT.

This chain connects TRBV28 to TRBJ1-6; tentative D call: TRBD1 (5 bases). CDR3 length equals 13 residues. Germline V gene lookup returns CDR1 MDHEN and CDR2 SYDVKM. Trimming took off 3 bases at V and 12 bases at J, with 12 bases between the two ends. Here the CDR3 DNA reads TGTGCCAGCAGTTTGCAACAGGCTCGACCCCTCCACTTT. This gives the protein CASSLQQARPLHF.

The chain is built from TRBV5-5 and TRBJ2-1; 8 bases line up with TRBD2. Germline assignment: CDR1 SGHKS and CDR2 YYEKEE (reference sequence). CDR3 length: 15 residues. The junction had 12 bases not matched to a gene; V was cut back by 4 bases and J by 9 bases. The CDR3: CASSPGTRGVGEQFF. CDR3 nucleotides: TGTGCCAGCAGCCCCGGAACGCGGGGGGTAGGTGAGCAGTTCTTC.

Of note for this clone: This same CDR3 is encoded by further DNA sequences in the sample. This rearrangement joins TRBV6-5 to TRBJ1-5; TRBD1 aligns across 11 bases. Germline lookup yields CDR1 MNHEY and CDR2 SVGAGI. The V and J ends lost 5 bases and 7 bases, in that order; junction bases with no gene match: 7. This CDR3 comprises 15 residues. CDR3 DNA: TGTGCCAGCAGTCCTCGGACAGGGGGCGGACAGCCCCAGCATTTT. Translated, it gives CASSPRTGGGQPQHF.

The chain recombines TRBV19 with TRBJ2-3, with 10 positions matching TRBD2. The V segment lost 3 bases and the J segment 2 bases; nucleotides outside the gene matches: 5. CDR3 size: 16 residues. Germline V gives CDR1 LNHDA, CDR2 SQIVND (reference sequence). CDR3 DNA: TGTGCCAGTAGTATGAGAACTAGCGGGAACACAGATACGCAGTATTTT. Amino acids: CASSMRTSGNTDTQYF.

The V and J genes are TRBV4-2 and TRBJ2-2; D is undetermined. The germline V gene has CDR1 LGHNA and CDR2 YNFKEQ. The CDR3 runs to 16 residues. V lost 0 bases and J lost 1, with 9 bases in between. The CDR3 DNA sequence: TGTGCCAGCAGCCAAGATTGGCAGCGGAACACCGGGGAGCTGTTTTTT. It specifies CASSQDWQRNTGELFF.

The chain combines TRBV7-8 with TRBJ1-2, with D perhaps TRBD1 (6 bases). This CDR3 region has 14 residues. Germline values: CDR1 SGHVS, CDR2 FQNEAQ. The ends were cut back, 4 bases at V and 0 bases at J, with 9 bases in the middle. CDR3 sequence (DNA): TGTGCCAGCAGCTCAGGGGCGACTAACTATGGCTACACCTTC. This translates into CASSSGATNYGYTF.

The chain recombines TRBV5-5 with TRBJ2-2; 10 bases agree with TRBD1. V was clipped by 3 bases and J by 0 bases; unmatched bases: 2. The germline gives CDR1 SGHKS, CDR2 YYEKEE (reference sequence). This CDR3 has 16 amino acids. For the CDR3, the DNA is TGTGCCAGCAGCTGGACAGGGGGAACGAACACCGGGGAGCTGTTTTTT. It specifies CASSWTGGTNTGELFF.

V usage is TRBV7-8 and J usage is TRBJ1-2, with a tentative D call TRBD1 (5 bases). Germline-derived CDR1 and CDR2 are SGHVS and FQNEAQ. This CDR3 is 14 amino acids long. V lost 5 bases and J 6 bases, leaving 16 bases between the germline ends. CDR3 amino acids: CASSPGPRGDGYTF. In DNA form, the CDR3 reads TGTGCCAGCAGCCCGGGGCCTCGGGGGGATGGCTACACCTTC.

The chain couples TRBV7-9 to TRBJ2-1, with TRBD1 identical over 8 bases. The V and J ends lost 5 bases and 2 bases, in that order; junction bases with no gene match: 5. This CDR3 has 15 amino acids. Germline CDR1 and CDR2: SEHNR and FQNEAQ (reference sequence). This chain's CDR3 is CASSTTGGAYNEQFF. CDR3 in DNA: TGTGCCAGCAGCACCACAGGGGGAGCCTACAATGAGCAGTTCTTC.